Below, one T cell receptor beta chain is given with its context. What it recognizes is unknown. The sample is drawn from a study of OX40 agonist ivuxolimab in advanced cancers. Study-wide background: Averaging about 60 years in age, with a range of about 23 to 85, the cohort was approximately 87% male.

Peripheral blood came from all dose cohorts at three timepoints. In germline, CDR1 is SGHDT, CDR2 YYEEEE. The CDR3 covers 13 residues. The germline V and J ends were trimmed by 5 bases and 8 bases, with 11 bases remaining between them. Study-wide results and caveats: Low normalized T-cell clonal expansion also characterized some of the nonresponders.

The table came from immunoSEQ multiplex PCR; TCRdb's copy has only in-frame clones and leaves some out. The sample includes 45,000 to 75,000 clones, over 65% of them seen just once. Sequenced material: CD4+ or CD8+ T cells sorted from blood, taken in a trial of the OX40 agonist ivuxolimab. The chain links TRBV5-6 to TRBJ1-6, with D possibly being TRBD1 (5 bases). The source is an adult with an advanced solid tumor such as melanoma, head and neck, liver or kidney cancer. The CDR3 nucleotides are TGTGCCAGCAGTTACGGACAAGATTCACCCCTCCACTTT. Its protein product is CASSYGQDSPLHF.